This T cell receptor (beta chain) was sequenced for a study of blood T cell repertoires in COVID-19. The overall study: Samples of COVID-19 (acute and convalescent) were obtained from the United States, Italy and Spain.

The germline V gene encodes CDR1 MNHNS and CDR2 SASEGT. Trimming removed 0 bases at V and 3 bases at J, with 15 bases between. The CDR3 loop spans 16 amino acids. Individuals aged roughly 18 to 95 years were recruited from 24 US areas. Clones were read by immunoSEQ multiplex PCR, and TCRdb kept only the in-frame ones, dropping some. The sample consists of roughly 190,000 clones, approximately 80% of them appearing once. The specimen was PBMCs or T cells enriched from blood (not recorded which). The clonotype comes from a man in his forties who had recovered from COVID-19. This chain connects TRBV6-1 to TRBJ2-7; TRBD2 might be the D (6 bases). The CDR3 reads CASSEAWDFRSYEQYF. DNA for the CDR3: TGTGCCAGCAGTGAAGCTTGGGACTTCCGTAGCTACGAGCAGTACTTC.